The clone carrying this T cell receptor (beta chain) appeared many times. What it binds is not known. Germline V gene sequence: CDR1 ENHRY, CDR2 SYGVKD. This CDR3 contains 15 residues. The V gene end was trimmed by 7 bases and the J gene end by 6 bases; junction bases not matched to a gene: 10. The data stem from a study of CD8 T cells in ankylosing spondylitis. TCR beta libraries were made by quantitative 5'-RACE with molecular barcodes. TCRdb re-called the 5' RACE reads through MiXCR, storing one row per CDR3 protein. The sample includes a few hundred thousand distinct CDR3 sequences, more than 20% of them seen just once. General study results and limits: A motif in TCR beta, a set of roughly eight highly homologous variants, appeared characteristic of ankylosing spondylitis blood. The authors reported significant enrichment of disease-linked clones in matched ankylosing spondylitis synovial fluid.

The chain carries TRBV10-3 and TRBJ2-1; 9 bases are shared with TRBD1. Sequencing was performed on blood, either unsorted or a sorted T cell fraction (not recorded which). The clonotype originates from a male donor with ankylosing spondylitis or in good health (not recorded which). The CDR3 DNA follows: TGTGCCATCACCGTCGGACAGGGGAATGTCAATGAGCAGTTCTTC. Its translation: CAITVGQGNVNEQFF.